This is a list of T cell receptor beta chains from one sample in a study of T cell responses to AZD1222 COVID-19 vaccine. Only in-frame clones appear in the TCRdb table, and some are missing; sequencing was by immunoSEQ multiplex PCR. The sample consists of 140,000 to 150,000 clones, approximately 94% of them appearing once. Sequences were derived from peripheral blood, sampled on day 0 of AZD1222 vaccination. Every receptor here comes from an adult in good health. Each CDR3 is given with its conserved first and last residue. The D gene is left open where the match is weak. Where a row states a size, it is once, few, many or the class of an expanded clone; other rows omit it.

cdr3_length: 14; j_call: TRBJ1-1; v_call: TRBV7-9; clone_size: -; d_call: -; cdr3_nt: TGTGCCAGCAGCTTAGGAGTCGGGAACACTGAAGCTTTCTTT; cdr3_aa: CASSLGVGNTEAFF
cdr3_length: 15; j_call: TRBJ1-6; v_call: TRBV6-5; clone_size: -; d_call: TRBD1; cdr3_nt: TGTGCCAGCAGTTACACGGGACAGAATAATTCACCCCTCCACTTT; cdr3_aa: CASSYTGQNNSPLHF
cdr3_length: 14; j_call: TRBJ1-5; v_call: TRBV3-1/TRBV3-2; clone_size: -; d_call: TRBD1; cdr3_nt: TGTGCCAGCAGCCTGACAGGGGGCGAACAGCCCCAGCATTTT; cdr3_aa: CASSLTGGEQPQHF
cdr3_length: 16; j_call: TRBJ1-3; v_call: TRBV3-1/TRBV3-2; clone_size: once; d_call: -; cdr3_nt: TGTGCCAGCAGCCAAGGGACAGTCAATTCTGGAAACACCATATATTTT; cdr3_aa: CASSQGTVNSGNTIYF
cdr3_length: 15; j_call: TRBJ2-3; v_call: TRBV5-5; clone_size: -; d_call: -; cdr3_nt: TGTGCCAGCAGCTTGGGAGACAGTATCACAGATACGCAGTATTTT; cdr3_aa: CASSLGDSITDTQYF
cdr3_length: 15; j_call: TRBJ1-2; v_call: TRBV6-5; clone_size: -; d_call: -; cdr3_nt: TGTGCCAGCAGTTACGGCTGGGGGGGGGTGGATGGCTACACCTTC; cdr3_aa: CASSYGWGGVDGYTF
cdr3_length: 14; j_call: TRBJ1-1; v_call: TRBV5-1; clone_size: -; d_call: TRBD1; cdr3_nt: TGCGCCAGCAGCTTGGGTCCCCTGACAGGGAAAGCTTTCTTT; cdr3_aa: CASSLGPLTGKAFF
cdr3_length: 14; j_call: TRBJ2-7; v_call: TRBV28; clone_size: -; d_call: TRBD1; cdr3_nt: TGTGCCAGCAGTCCGTGGACAGGAGTTTACGAGCAGTACTTC; cdr3_aa: CASSPWTGVYEQYF
cdr3_length: 15; j_call: TRBJ1-2; v_call: TRBV2; clone_size: -; d_call: -; cdr3_nt: TGTGCCAGCAGTGAGGGAGGACGGCGGAGCTATGGCTACACCTTC; cdr3_aa: CASSEGGRRSYGYTF
cdr3_length: 15; j_call: TRBJ1-1; v_call: TRBV18; clone_size: -; d_call: -; cdr3_nt: TGTGCCAGCTCACCACGGGAAGCCCCGAACACTGAAGCTTTCTTT; cdr3_aa: CASSPREAPNTEAFF
cdr3_length: 14; j_call: TRBJ1-2; v_call: TRBV5-1; clone_size: -; d_call: TRBD1; cdr3_nt: TGCGCCAGCAGCATGGGGGACAGGGAGTATGGCTACACCTTC; cdr3_aa: CASSMGDREYGYTF
cdr3_length: 13; j_call: TRBJ1-1; v_call: TRBV18; clone_size: -; d_call: -; cdr3_nt: TGTGCCAGCTCGCCCGACAAGAACACTGAAGCTTTCTTT; cdr3_aa: CASSPDKNTEAFF
cdr3_length: 14; j_call: TRBJ1-3; v_call: TRBV18; clone_size: -; d_call: TRBD1; cdr3_nt: TGTGCCAGCTCACCTACAGGGGCTGGAAACACCATATATTTT; cdr3_aa: CASSPTGAGNTIYF
cdr3_length: 14; j_call: TRBJ1-1; v_call: TRBV2; clone_size: -; d_call: TRBD1; cdr3_nt: TGTGCCAGCAGTGAACGGACAGGGAACACTGAAGCTTTCTTT; cdr3_aa: CASSERTGNTEAFF
cdr3_length: 12; j_call: TRBJ2-5; v_call: TRBV19; clone_size: -; d_call: -; cdr3_nt: TGTGCCAGTAGTATGGCCCAAGAGACCCAGTACTTC; cdr3_aa: CASSMAQETQYF
cdr3_length: 14; j_call: TRBJ2-2; v_call: TRBV6-5; clone_size: -; d_call: -; cdr3_nt: TGTGCCAGCAGTCCCGACAGGAGCTCCGGGGAGCTGTTTTTT; cdr3_aa: CASSPDRSSGELFF
cdr3_length: 14; j_call: TRBJ1-3; v_call: TRBV2; clone_size: -; d_call: -; cdr3_nt: TGTGCCAGCAGACTCCGGGCCCTCGGAAACACCATATATTTT; cdr3_aa: CASRLRALGNTIYF
cdr3_length: 15; j_call: TRBJ1-5; v_call: TRBV19; clone_size: -; d_call: TRBD1; cdr3_nt: TGTGCCAGTAGTTGGGACAGCCGAGATAGTCAGCCCCAGCATTTT; cdr3_aa: CASSWDSRDSQPQHF
cdr3_length: 12; j_call: TRBJ2-1; v_call: TRBV5-4; clone_size: -; d_call: -; cdr3_nt: TGTGCCAGCAGCTTCGGTGTTAATGAGCAGTTCTTC; cdr3_aa: CASSFGVNEQFF
cdr3_length: 14; j_call: TRBJ2-1; v_call: TRBV2; clone_size: -; d_call: -; cdr3_nt: TGTGCCAGCAGTGGGCACTGGACCTTTCTTGAGCAGTTCTTC; cdr3_aa: CASSGHWTFLEQFF
cdr3_length: 15; j_call: TRBJ2-3; v_call: TRBV6-6; clone_size: -; d_call: -; cdr3_nt: TGTGCCAGCAGTTGGCCCGGTGGAGGCACAGATACGCAGTATTTT; cdr3_aa: CASSWPGGGTDTQYF
cdr3_length: 14; j_call: TRBJ2-5; v_call: TRBV10-3; clone_size: -; d_call: -; cdr3_nt: TGTGCCATCAGAGCTCAACAGGGTCGAGAGACCCAGTACTTC; cdr3_aa: CAIRAQQGRETQYF
cdr3_length: 16; j_call: TRBJ2-1; v_call: TRBV5-6; clone_size: -; d_call: TRBD2; cdr3_nt: TGTGCCAGCAGCTTGGCCCTAGCGGGCTCCTACAATGAGCAGTTCTTC; cdr3_aa: CASSLALAGSYNEQFF
cdr3_length: 13; j_call: TRBJ1-3; v_call: TRBV6-5; clone_size: -; d_call: TRBD1; cdr3_nt: TGTGCCAGCACAGGACAGGGAGGAAACACCATATATTTT; cdr3_aa: CASTGQGGNTIYF
cdr3_length: 12; j_call: TRBJ2-1; v_call: TRBV2; clone_size: -; d_call: -; cdr3_nt: TGTGCCAGCAGTGTCGACGGGAGAGTCAAGTTCTTC; cdr3_aa: CASSVDGRVKFF
cdr3_length: 14; j_call: TRBJ1-4; v_call: TRBV10-2; clone_size: -; d_call: -; cdr3_nt: TGCGCCAGCAGGGACCGGGGGGAAGGGGAAAAACTGTTTTTT; cdr3_aa: CASRDRGEGEKLFF
cdr3_length: 14; j_call: TRBJ1-2; v_call: TRBV4-1; clone_size: -; d_call: -; cdr3_nt: TGCGCCAGCAGCCAAGATACAGGGCGGAATGGCTACACCTTC; cdr3_aa: CASSQDTGRNGYTF
cdr3_length: 20; j_call: TRBJ1-2; v_call: TRBV12-1; clone_size: -; d_call: -; cdr3_nt: TGTGCCAGCAGCTTTGCCACCCCGACCGGAGGTCTATGTCTTGGGGATGGCTACACCTTC; cdr3_aa: CASSFATPTGGLCLGDGYTF
cdr3_length: 13; j_call: TRBJ2-7; v_call: TRBV12-5; clone_size: -; d_call: -; cdr3_nt: TGTGCTAGTGGTTTGGACGGAGCCTACGAGCAGTACTTC; cdr3_aa: CASGLDGAYEQYF
cdr3_length: 14; j_call: TRBJ2-7; v_call: TRBV5-1; clone_size: -; d_call: TRBD1; cdr3_nt: TGCGCCAGCAGCAGGGGACAGTTCTCCTACGAGCAGTACTTC; cdr3_aa: CASSRGQFSYEQYF
cdr3_length: 15; j_call: TRBJ1-5; v_call: TRBV19; clone_size: -; d_call: -; cdr3_nt: TGTGCCAGTAGCTCACTTTGGGGTAGCAATCAGCCCCAGCATTTT; cdr3_aa: CASSSLWGSNQPQHF
cdr3_length: 15; j_call: TRBJ2-5; v_call: TRBV5-1; clone_size: -; d_call: -; cdr3_nt: TGCGCCAGCAGCTTGGGTTGGGGGCGCGAAGAGACCCAGTACTTC; cdr3_aa: CASSLGWGREETQYF
cdr3_length: 14; j_call: TRBJ1-1; v_call: TRBV5-1; clone_size: -; d_call: -; cdr3_nt: TGCGCCAGCAGCCCAAGACGGCTCGACACTGAAGCTTTCTTT; cdr3_aa: CASSPRRLDTEAFF
cdr3_length: 11; j_call: TRBJ1-1; v_call: TRBV12-3/TRBV12-4; clone_size: once; d_call: -; cdr3_nt: TGTGCCAGCAGTTTAGGGGGTTTGGCTTTCTTT; cdr3_aa: CASSLGGLAFF
cdr3_length: 14; j_call: TRBJ1-1; v_call: TRBV6-5; clone_size: -; d_call: TRBD1; cdr3_nt: TGTGCCAGCATTCGGACAGGGGAGGGCACTGAAGCTTTCTTT; cdr3_aa: CASIRTGEGTEAFF
cdr3_length: 15; j_call: TRBJ2-1; v_call: TRBV28; clone_size: -; d_call: -; cdr3_nt: TGTGCCAGCAGTTACCAGGGATTTAGGAACAATGAGCAGTTCTTC; cdr3_aa: CASSYQGFRNNEQFF
cdr3_length: 11; j_call: TRBJ2-3; v_call: TRBV7-6; clone_size: -; d_call: -; cdr3_nt: TGTGCCAGCAGTAGCCGGGATACGCAGTATTTT; cdr3_aa: CASSSRDTQYF
cdr3_length: 13; j_call: TRBJ2-7; v_call: TRBV27; clone_size: -; d_call: -; cdr3_nt: TGTGCCAGCAGTCCCGTAGGGGCCTACGAGCAGTACTTC; cdr3_aa: CASSPVGAYEQYF
cdr3_length: 15; j_call: TRBJ1-5; v_call: TRBV5-8; clone_size: -; d_call: TRBD1; cdr3_nt: TGTGCCAGCAGCTCGGGACAGGGAGAAAGTCAGCCCCAGCATTTT; cdr3_aa: CASSSGQGESQPQHF
cdr3_length: 14; j_call: TRBJ2-7; v_call: TRBV5-1; clone_size: -; d_call: -; cdr3_nt: TGCGCCAGCAGCATCCAGGACCTAGGAGACGAGCAGTACTTC; cdr3_aa: CASSIQDLGDEQYF
cdr3_length: 14; j_call: TRBJ1-5; v_call: TRBV3-1/TRBV3-2; clone_size: -; d_call: -; cdr3_nt: TGTGCCAGCAGCCAAAGTCGAAGGGGGCAGCCCCAGCATTTT; cdr3_aa: CASSQSRRGQPQHF
cdr3_length: 13; j_call: TRBJ2-1; v_call: TRBV6-5; clone_size: -; d_call: TRBD1; cdr3_nt: TGTGCCAGCACTGGGACAGGGCTCAATGAGCAGTTCTTC; cdr3_aa: CASTGTGLNEQFF
cdr3_length: 14; j_call: TRBJ1-2; v_call: TRBV21-1; clone_size: -; d_call: -; cdr3_nt: TGTGCCAGCAGCACACGACAGGGAAACTATGGCTACACCTTC; cdr3_aa: CASSTRQGNYGYTF
cdr3_length: 16; j_call: TRBJ2-1; v_call: TRBV11-2; clone_size: -; d_call: -; cdr3_nt: TGTGCCAGCAGCTTGCAGGGGATCAACGATAAGAATGAGCAGTTCTTC; cdr3_aa: CASSLQGINDKNEQFF
cdr3_length: 11; j_call: TRBJ2-7; v_call: TRBV3-1/TRBV3-2; clone_size: -; d_call: -; cdr3_nt: TGTGCCAGCAGCCAAGCAGGCGAGCAGTACTTC; cdr3_aa: CASSQAGEQYF
cdr3_length: 15; j_call: TRBJ2-7; v_call: TRBV6-1; clone_size: -; d_call: -; cdr3_nt: TGTGCCAGCAGTGAGTTCGGGACGGCTTCCTACGAGCAGTACTTC; cdr3_aa: CASSEFGTASYEQYF
cdr3_length: 14; j_call: TRBJ1-3; v_call: TRBV6-5; clone_size: -; d_call: -; cdr3_nt: TGTGCCCACGGCTCGGGGATCTCTGGAAACACCATATATTTT; cdr3_aa: CAHGSGISGNTIYF
cdr3_length: 14; j_call: TRBJ2-5; v_call: TRBV7-6; clone_size: -; d_call: -; cdr3_nt: TGTGCCAGCAGCTTAGCTCAGGGACAAGAGACCCAGTACTTC; cdr3_aa: CASSLAQGQETQYF
cdr3_length: 14; j_call: TRBJ1-1; v_call: TRBV14; clone_size: -; d_call: -; cdr3_nt: TGTGCCAGCAGCCCAATGTTACACAACACTGAAGCTTTCTTT; cdr3_aa: CASSPMLHNTEAFF
cdr3_length: 14; j_call: TRBJ1-3; v_call: TRBV19; clone_size: once; d_call: -; cdr3_nt: TGTGCCAGTAGTATCGCAGGGTCGGTTGACACCATATATTTT; cdr3_aa: CASSIAGSVDTIYF
cdr3_length: 16; j_call: TRBJ2-3; v_call: TRBV18; clone_size: -; d_call: -; cdr3_nt: TGTGCCAGCTCCCCTAGACAAGGTGTGGGCGCAGATACGCAGTATTTT; cdr3_aa: CASSPRQGVGADTQYF
cdr3_length: 18; j_call: TRBJ1-2; v_call: TRBV19; clone_size: -; d_call: TRBD1; cdr3_nt: TGTGCCAGTACCCCCGAGGGACAGGGGGCTATCTTCAACTATGGCTACACCTTC; cdr3_aa: CASTPEGQGAIFNYGYTF
cdr3_length: 13; j_call: TRBJ1-6; v_call: TRBV7-2; clone_size: -; d_call: -; cdr3_nt: TGTGCCAGCAGCACTCAAGGGGGGCCGCCCCTCCACTTT; cdr3_aa: CASSTQGGPPLHF
cdr3_length: 12; j_call: TRBJ1-1; v_call: TRBV10-3; clone_size: -; d_call: TRBD1; cdr3_nt: TGTGCCACGGACAGGGCTAACACTGAAGCTTTCTTT; cdr3_aa: CATDRANTEAFF
cdr3_length: 14; j_call: TRBJ1-2; v_call: TRBV7-8; clone_size: -; d_call: TRBD1; cdr3_nt: TGTGCCAGCAGCTTAGCTGGACAGGGGGCGGGCTACACCTTC; cdr3_aa: CASSLAGQGAGYTF
cdr3_length: 17; j_call: TRBJ2-1; v_call: TRBV4-1; clone_size: -; d_call: TRBD2; cdr3_nt: TGCGCCAGCAGCCTCGGGACTAGCGGGAGGATTTATTATGAGCAGTTCTTC; cdr3_aa: CASSLGTSGRIYYEQFF
cdr3_length: 15; j_call: TRBJ1-6; v_call: TRBV6-5; clone_size: once; d_call: -; cdr3_nt: TGTGCCAGCAGTTACTCGCCCAGGCCCAATTCACCCCTCCACTTT; cdr3_aa: CASSYSPRPNSPLHF
cdr3_length: 15; j_call: TRBJ1-1; v_call: TRBV6-5; clone_size: -; d_call: TRBD1; cdr3_nt: TGTGCCAGCAGCCCCAGGGGGGGTGTGGGCACTGAAGCTTTCTTT; cdr3_aa: CASSPRGGVGTEAFF
cdr3_length: 16; j_call: TRBJ2-3; v_call: TRBV7-9; clone_size: once; d_call: TRBD2; cdr3_nt: TGTGCCAGCAGCTTAGTTATAGCGGGAAGCACAGATACGCAGTATTTT; cdr3_aa: CASSLVIAGSTDTQYF